Shown below are 10 T cell receptor beta chains from a single sample sequenced in a study of cytomegalovirus exposure and HLA in healthy donors. PCR used 60 Vbeta primers and 13 Jbeta primers. Only in-frame clones appear in the TCRdb table, and some are missing; sequencing was by immunoSEQ multiplex PCR. This sample has about 130,000 clones; 76% occur once, and the top ten carry around 3.2%. The sequencing sample was made of PBMCs. The receptors were sampled from a man aged 35 to 55 in good health and CMV-seronegative.

In this sample, this clone turned up a few times. The chain carries TRBV11-3 and TRBJ2-3, with D possibly matching TRBD1 (6 bases). The CDR3 has 16 residues. Germline V gene lookup returns CDR1 SGHNT and CDR2 YENEEA. V was pared by 5 bases and J by 1 base, with 16 bases between. The chain's CDR3 is CASSPPTGGRTDTQYF. In DNA, the CDR3 is TGTGCCAGCAGCCCGCCAACTGGGGGCCGCACAGATACGCAGTATTTT.

The chain recombines TRBV15 with TRBJ2-6; tentatively, D is TRBD1 (5 bases). CDR1 and CDR2 from the germline V gene are LNHNV and YYDKDF (reference sequence). The V end was cut by 3 bases, the J end by 2 bases, with 5 bases between. The CDR3 extends over 14 amino acids. In DNA, the CDR3 is TGTGCCACCAGCAGGGACACTGGGGCCAACGTCCTGACTTTC. This sequence encodes CATSRDTGANVLTF.

Comments on this clone: This specimen includes other DNA sequences encoding the same CDR3. The V call is TRBV2, the J call TRBJ2-1; 7 bases match TRBD1. The CDR3 runs to 13 residues. In germline, CDR1 is SNHLY, CDR2 FYNNEI. The J segment lost 7 bases and the V segment lost 6 bases, leaving 6 bases of the junction unmatched. The CDR3 DNA follows: TGTGCCAGCAGGCGTGAACAGGGGAATGAGCAGTTCTTC. It codes for CASRREQGNEQFF.

The CDR3 DNA is TGTGCCAGCGGGTACGGGGACAGGGTCGTTTTCGAGCAGTACTTC. Translation: CASGYGDRVVFEQYF. V gene TRBV7-9 combines with J gene TRBJ2-7; 9 bases fit TRBD1. Germline V lookup: CDR1 SEHNR, CDR2 FQNEAQ (reference sequence). The CDR3 spans 15 residues. The V and J ends lost 8 bases and 6 bases, in that order; junction bases with no gene match: 14. The full variable domain, with the rest looked up from reference TRBV7-9 and TRBJ2-7, is DTGVSQNPRHKITKRGQNVTFRCDPISEHNRLYWYRQTLGQGPEFLTYFQNEAQLEKSRLLSDRFSAERPKGSFSTLEIQRTEQGDSAMYLCASGYGDRVVFEQYFGPGTRLTVT.

The V gene is TRBV6-1, the J gene TRBJ1-1; no definite D call. Between the trimmed V and J ends, which lost 2 bases and 0 bases, there was a span of 4 bases. Germline CDR1 and CDR2: MNHNS and SASEGT. The CDR3 has 13 amino acids. In nucleotides, the CDR3 is TGTGCCAGCAGTGAAACAATGAACACTGAAGCTTTCTTT. Protein product: CASSETMNTEAFF.

This clone was seen ten or more times. This chain connects TRBV6-1 to TRBJ2-7; 8 bases map to TRBD1. With V trimmed by 6 bases and J by 1 base, 8 bases remained unmatched. CDR1 and CDR2 (germline): MNHNS, SASEGT. The CDR3 sequence is 15 residues long. The CDR3 DNA follows: TGTGCCAGCAGAGCCGACAGGGGAGGTTCCTACGAGCAGTACTTC. It translates to CASRADRGGSYEQYF.

This chain uses TRBV27 with TRBJ2-1, with TRBD2 identical over 8 bases. Germline trimming cut 4 bases from V and 9 bases from J; bases unmatched to any gene: 11. The CDR3 loop spans 15 amino acids. Germline lookup yields CDR1 MNHEY and CDR2 SMNVEV (reference sequence). The CDR3 reads CASSSIVTGGVEQFF. In DNA, the CDR3 is TGTGCCAGCAGTTCTATAGTTACGGGAGGGGTTGAGCAGTTCTTC.

The chain recombines TRBV5-1 with TRBJ1-1, with D possibly matching TRBD1 (5 bases). The CDR3 runs 18 residues. CDR1 is SGHRS, CDR2 YFSETQ, per germline. Trimming removed 7 bases from V and 4 bases from J, with 29 bases in between. The DNA for the CDR3 is TGCGCCAGCGCCTGGATCAGTGGGGCGCAGGTGGCTGGCACTGAAGCTTTCTTT. This translates into CASAWISGAQVAGTEAFF.

This chain connects TRBV7-2 to TRBJ2-5; weak D call: TRBD1 (5 bases). CDR3 size: 13 residues. CDR1 is SGHTA, CDR2 FQGNSA, per germline. V shed 6 bases and J shed 1 base, with 9 bases lying between them. CDR3 DNA: TGTGCCAGCAGGTCAGGGCCCCAAGAGACCCAGTACTTC. Translation: CASRSGPQETQYF.

The DNA for the CDR3 is TGCAGCGCTACTAGCGGGGCTTTGAGCACAGATACGCAGTATTTT. The encoded protein is CSATSGALSTDTQYF. This chain joins TRBV29-1 and TRBJ2-3, with 10 nucleotides matching TRBD2. The CDR3 has 15 residues. The V gene end was trimmed by 7 bases and the J gene end by 0 bases; junction bases not matched to a gene: 7. Germline V gene data show CDR1 as SQVTM and CDR2 as ANQGSEA.